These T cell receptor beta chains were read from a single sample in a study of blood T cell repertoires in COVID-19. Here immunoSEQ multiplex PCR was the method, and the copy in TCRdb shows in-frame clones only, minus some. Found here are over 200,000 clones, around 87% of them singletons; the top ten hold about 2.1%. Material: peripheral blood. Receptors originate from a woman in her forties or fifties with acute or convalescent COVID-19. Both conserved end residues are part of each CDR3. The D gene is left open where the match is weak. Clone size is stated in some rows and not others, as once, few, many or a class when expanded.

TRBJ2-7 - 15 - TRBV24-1 TGTGCCACCAGTGACCCCGCGACAGGAAACCACGAGCAGTACTTC CATSDPATGNHEQYF
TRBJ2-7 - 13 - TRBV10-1 TGCGCCAGCAGTGAGTCACGGGACTGGGAGCAGTACTTC CASSESRDWEQYF
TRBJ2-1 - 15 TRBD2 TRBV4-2 TGTGCCAGCAGCCAACCTAGCGGGGCCTACAATGAGCAGTTCTTC CASSQPSGAYNEQFF
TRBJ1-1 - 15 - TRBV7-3 TGTGCCAGCAGCTTAAATCAGGGAATGAACACTGAAGCTTTCTTT CASSLNQGMNTEAFF
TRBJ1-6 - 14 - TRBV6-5 TGTGCCAGCAGTTACCTCGCCAGGGATCAATCCCTCCACTTT CASSYLARDQSLHF
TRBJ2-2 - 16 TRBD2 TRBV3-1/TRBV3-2 TGTGCCAGCAGCGGCGGGACTAGCGGGAGAAGCGGGGAGCTGTTTTTT CASSGGTSGRSGELFF
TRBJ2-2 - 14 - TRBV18 TGTGCCAGCTCACCCCCAACGAACACCGGGGAGCTGTTTTTT CASSPPTNTGELFF
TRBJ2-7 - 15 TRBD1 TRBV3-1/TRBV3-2 TGTGCCAGCAGCCCTTGGACAGGAGTCTCCTACGAGCAGTACTTC CASSPWTGVSYEQYF
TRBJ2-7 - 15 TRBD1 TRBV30 TGTGCCTGGAGACCCCGGGACAGGGGCTCCTACGAGCAGTACTTC CAWRPRDRGSYEQYF
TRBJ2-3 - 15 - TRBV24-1 TGTGCCACCAGTGATTCAGGGCCGGTGACAGATACGCAGTATTTT CATSDSGPVTDTQYF
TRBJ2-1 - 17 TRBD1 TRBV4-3 TGCGCCAGCAGCCACCTACCCGGACAGGGGGTTTCGAATGAGCAGTTCTTC CASSHLPGQGVSNEQFF
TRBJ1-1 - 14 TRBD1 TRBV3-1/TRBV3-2 TGTGCCAGCAGCCGGGTGGGGACAGGGACTGAAGCTTTCTTT CASSRVGTGTEAFF
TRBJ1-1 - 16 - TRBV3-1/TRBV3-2 TGTGCCAGCAGCCAAGGACAGATCCCCAGTGTCACTGAAGCTTTCTTT CASSQGQIPSVTEAFF
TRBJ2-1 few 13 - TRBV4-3 TGCGCCAGCAGTACAGGGTGGAGCGATGAGCAGTTCTTC CASSTGWSDEQFF
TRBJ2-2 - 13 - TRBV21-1 TGTGCCAGCAGTTCACTTCCCACCGGGGAGCTGTTTTTT CASSSLPTGELFF
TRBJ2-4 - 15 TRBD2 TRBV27 TGTGCCAGCAGTTTATGGCGGGGGGCCAAAAACATTCAGTACTTC CASSLWRGAKNIQYF
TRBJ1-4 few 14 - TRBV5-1 TGCGCCAGCAGCCAGGGTTTTAATGATGAAAAACTGTTTTTT CASSQGFNDEKLFF
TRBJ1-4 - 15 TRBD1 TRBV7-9 TGTGCCAGCAGCCCAAACCGGGACAGCAGTGAAAAACTGTTTTTT CASSPNRDSSEKLFF
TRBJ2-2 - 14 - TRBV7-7 TGTGCCAGCAGCTTAGAACTCCACACCGGGGAGCTGTTTTTT CASSLELHTGELFF
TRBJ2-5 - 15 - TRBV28 TGTGCCAGCAGCCTTATAGGACAAGGAGAAGAGACCCAGTACTTC CASSLIGQGEETQYF
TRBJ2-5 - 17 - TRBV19 TGTGCCAGTAGTATGAGGCGACAGGTGGGGTACCAAGAGACCCAGTACTTC CASSMRRQVGYQETQYF
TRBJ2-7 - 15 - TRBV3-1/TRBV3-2 TGTGCCAGCAGCCAATCAAGGGGGAAGCGCTACGAGCAGTACTTC CASSQSRGKRYEQYF
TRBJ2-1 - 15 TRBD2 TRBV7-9 TGTGCCAGCAGCCTAGCGGGAGGGCCGTACAATGAGCAGTTCTTC CASSLAGGPYNEQFF
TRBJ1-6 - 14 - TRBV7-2 TGTGCCAGCAGCTTCGCGGGGGGGGATTCACCCCTCCACTTT CASSFAGGDSPLHF
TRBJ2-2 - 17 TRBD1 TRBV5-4 TGTGCCAGCAGCTTGGAACCGAGACAGGGCCTTACCGGGGAGCTGTTTTTT CASSLEPRQGLTGELFF